This T cell receptor (beta chain) appears in the sequencing data of a study of response to subunit inactivated influenza vaccine. This CDR3 has 17 amino acids. J lost 6 bases, V lost 0 bases, and 6 bases had no gene match. Germline CDR1 and CDR2: SGHVS and FQNEAQ. TCRdb re-called the RT-PCR reads through MiXCR, storing one row per CDR3 protein. This sample has fewer than 250,000 distinct CDR3 sequences, with roughly 14% found just once. The rearrangement joins TRBV7-8 to TRBJ2-1, with 12 bases matching TRBD2. This sequence was found in a man over 45 who received an inactivated influenza vaccine. Sample: CD8+ T cells sorted from PBMCs, taken more than 4 days after vaccination. The CDR3 DNA reads TGTGCCAGCAGCTTAGCCAGCGGACTAGCGGGGATCAATGAGCAGTTCTTC. This gives the protein CASSLASGLAGINEQFF.